The rows below give T cell receptor beta chains drawn from one sample of a study of CD8 T cells in Susac syndrome. TCRdb re-analysed the immunoSEQ multiplex PCR reads in MiXCR, keeping a single row per CDR3 protein. Of some 300,000 distinct CDR3 sequences listed, about 89% are singletons. Material: CD8+ T cells from PBMCs. Receptors originate from a human donor with multiple sclerosis. Each CDR3 is given with its conserved first and last residue. The D gene is left open where the match is weak. Not every row has a clone size; where given, it reads once, few, many or a size class.

NA 17 TRBV4-3 TRBD1 CASSQDSAGGENNEQFF
NA 13 TRBV29-1 NA CSVDPGLGGELFF
NA 13 TRBV14 NA CASRGDFYNEQFF
NA 14 TRBV27 NA CASGRPTENNEQFF
NA 17 TRBV4-2 NA CASSPLGGGGLGDEQFF
NA 12 TRBV30 NA CAWSLSDLEQYF
NA 14 TRBV7-7 TRBD2 CASSPRLAGGRKFF
NA 17 TRBV7-6 TRBD2 CASSLAIGEGTINEQFF
NA 14 TRBV20-1 NA CSATGTADNSPLHF
NA 14 TRBV30 NA CAWSKGLGNQPQHF
NA 16 TRBV4-3 NA CASSQDRTGYQETQYF
NA 13 TRBV29-1 TRBD1 CSLQTGVTGELFF
NA 16 TRBV11-2 TRBD2 CASSSREGGPTGELFF
NA 15 TRBV3-1 NA CASSPGGLAFHEQYF
NA 15 TRBV30 TRBD2 CAWKTSGGAKNIQYF
once 14 TRBV18 NA CASSPPTRGDTQYF
NA 18 TRBV4-3 NA CASSQEWKFFQFTGELFF
NA 15 TRBV27 NA CASSLFGLAPDTQYF
NA 14 TRBV9 TRBD1 CASSGQGVPYGYTF
NA 14 TRBV13 NA CASSLMGDQETQYF
NA 12 TRBV27 NA CASPPPDETQYF
NA 13 TRBV3-1 NA CASRRENTGELFF
NA 16 TRBV30 NA CAWSVPWNGLNTEAFF
NA 13 TRBV6-1 NA CAIRGGSNYGYTF
few 12 TRBV2 NA CASRGDTGELFF
NA 13 TRBV27 NA CASSWGGAREAFF
NA 14 TRBV20-1 NA CSARDPGRPTEAFF
NA 14 TRBV9 TRBD2 CASSVESGSYEQYF
NA 19 TRBV2 NA CASSETAGWDFAGANVLTF
NA 16 TRBV5-1 TRBD1 CASSLGITGGYNEQFF
NA 10 TRBV29-1 NA CSALVGEQFF
once 19 TRBV9 TRBD2 CASSVDPSGPVSDDNEQFF
NA 17 TRBV4-3 NA CASSQDGQTGEENIQYF
once 13 TRBV11-2 NA CASSFWSNEKLFF
NA 12 TRBV5-1 NA CASSLFGVEQYF
NA 15 TRBV4-1 NA CASSQVFFAKNIQYF
NA 16 TRBV20-1 TRBD1 CSARNTGDSGANVLTF
NA 19 TRBV5-1 NA CASSFRALSRQARGDGYTF
NA 15 TRBV7-2 TRBD1 CASTTAVGGNSPLHF
NA 14 TRBV19 TRBD2 CASSSASGAHEQFF
NA 14 TRBV7-3 NA CASSHSGPGDEQYF
once 13 TRBV29-1 NA CSVVRGAGNTIYF
NA 16 TRBV20-1 TRBD2 CSARVGVGGSYNEQFF
NA 14 TRBV7-2 NA CASSLSHRPYEQYF
NA 12 TRBV7-9 NA CASSLALENPFF